This TCR beta chain was sequenced for a study of blood T cells in healthy people across ages. The second PCR ran about 6 to 11 cycles with a sample-barcoded 5' primer and J-beta primers. TCRdb re-analysed the 5' RACE reads in MiXCR, keeping a single row per CDR3 protein. The sample yields 550,000 to 750,000 distinct CDR3 sequences, about 21% seen once. The CDR3 covers 12 residues. Looked up from germline, CDR1 is SNHLY and CDR2 is FYNNEI. V was pared by 2 bases and J by 7 bases, with 6 bases between. This chain uses TRBV2 with TRBJ2-1; no clear D. The TCR sequence derives from a man in his 70s in good health. Sample: blood. The CDR3 protein is CASSESLNEQFF. The CDR3 DNA is TGTGCCAGCAGTGAATCCTTAAATGAGCAGTTCTTC.